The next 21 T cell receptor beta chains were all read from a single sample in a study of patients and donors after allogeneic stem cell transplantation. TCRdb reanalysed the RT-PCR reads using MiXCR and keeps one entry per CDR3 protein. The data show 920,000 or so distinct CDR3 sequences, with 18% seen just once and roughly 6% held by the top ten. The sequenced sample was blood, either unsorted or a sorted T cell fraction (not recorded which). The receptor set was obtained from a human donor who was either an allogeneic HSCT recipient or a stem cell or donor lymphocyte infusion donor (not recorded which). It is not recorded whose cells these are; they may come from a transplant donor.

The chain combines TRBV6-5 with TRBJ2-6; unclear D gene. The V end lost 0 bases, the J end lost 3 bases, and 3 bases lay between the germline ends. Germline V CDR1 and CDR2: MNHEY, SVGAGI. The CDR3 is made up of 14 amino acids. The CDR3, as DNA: TGTGCCAGCAGTTACTCGGGTGGGGCCAACGTCCTGACTTTC. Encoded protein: CASSYSGGANVLTF.

The CDR3 DNA follows: TGTGCCAGCAGTTTTTCGGGACTAGGGAGTCACGAGCAGTACTTC. Translated: CASSFSGLGSHEQYF. The gene calls are TRBV12-3 or TRBV12-4 and TRBJ2-7; 8 nucleotides agree with TRBD2. V gave up 3 bases and J gave up 5 bases; unmatched junction bases: 9. This CDR3 is 15 amino acids long.

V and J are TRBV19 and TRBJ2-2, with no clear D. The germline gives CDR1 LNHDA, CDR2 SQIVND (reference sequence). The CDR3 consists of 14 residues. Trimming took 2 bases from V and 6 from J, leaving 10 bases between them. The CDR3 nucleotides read TGTGCCAGTAGTATATTGGCGACCGCCGGGGAGCTGTTTTTT. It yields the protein CASSILATAGELFF.

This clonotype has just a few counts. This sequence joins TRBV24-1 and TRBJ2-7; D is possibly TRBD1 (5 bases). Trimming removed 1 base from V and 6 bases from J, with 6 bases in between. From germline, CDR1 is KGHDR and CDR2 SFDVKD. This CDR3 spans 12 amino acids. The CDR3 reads CATSDLRGEQYF. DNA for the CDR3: TGTGCCACCAGTGATTTAAGGGGCGAGCAGTACTTC.

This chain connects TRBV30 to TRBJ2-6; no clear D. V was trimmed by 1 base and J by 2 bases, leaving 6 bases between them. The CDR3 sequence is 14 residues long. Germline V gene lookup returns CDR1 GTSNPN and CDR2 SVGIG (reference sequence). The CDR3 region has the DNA TGTGCCTGGAGTGCCGGGCCTGGGGCCAACGTCCTGACTTTC. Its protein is CAWSAGPGANVLTF.

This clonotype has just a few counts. The chain's CDR3 is CASSLGRRHEQYF. Written as DNA, the CDR3 is TGTGCCAGCAGCTTGGGACGGAGGCACGAGCAGTACTTC. V gene TRBV5-6 combines with J gene TRBJ2-7; a weak D match, TRBD2 (5 bases). CDR1 and CDR2 from the germline V gene are SGHDT and YYEEEE. V lost 0 bases and J 5 bases, leaving 9 bases between the germline ends. This CDR3 region has 13 residues.

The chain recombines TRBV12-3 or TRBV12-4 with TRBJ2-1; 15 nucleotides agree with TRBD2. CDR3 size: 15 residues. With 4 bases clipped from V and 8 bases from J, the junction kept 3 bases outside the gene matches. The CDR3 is CASSYRTSGRDEQFF. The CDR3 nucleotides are TGTGCCAGCAGTTATAGGACTAGCGGGAGGGATGAGCAGTTCTTC.

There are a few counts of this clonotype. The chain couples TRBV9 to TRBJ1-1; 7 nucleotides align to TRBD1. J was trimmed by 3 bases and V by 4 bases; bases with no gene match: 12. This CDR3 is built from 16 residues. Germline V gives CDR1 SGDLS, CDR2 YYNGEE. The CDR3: CASSPSTGRKDTEAFF. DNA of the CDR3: TGTGCCAGCAGCCCATCGACAGGGAGAAAGGACACTGAAGCTTTCTTT.

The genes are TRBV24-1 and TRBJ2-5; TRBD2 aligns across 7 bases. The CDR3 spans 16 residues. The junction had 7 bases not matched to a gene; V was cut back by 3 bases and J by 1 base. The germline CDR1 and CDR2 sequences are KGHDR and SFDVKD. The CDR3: CATSDKTSLGQETQYF. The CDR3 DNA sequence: TGTGCCACCAGTGATAAGACTAGCCTCGGCCAAGAGACCCAGTACTTC.

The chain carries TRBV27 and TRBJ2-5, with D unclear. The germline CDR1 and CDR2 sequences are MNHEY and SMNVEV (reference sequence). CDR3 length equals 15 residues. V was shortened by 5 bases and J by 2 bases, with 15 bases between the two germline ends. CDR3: CASSPSIGRQETQYF. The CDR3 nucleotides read TGTGCCAGCAGTCCCTCCATCGGTCGGCAAGAGACCCAGTACTTC.

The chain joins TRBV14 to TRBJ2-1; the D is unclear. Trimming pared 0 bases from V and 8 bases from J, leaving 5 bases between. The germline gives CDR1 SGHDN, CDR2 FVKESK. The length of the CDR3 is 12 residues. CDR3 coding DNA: TGTGCCAGCAGCCAAGATTACTATGAGCAGTTCTTC. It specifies CASSQDYYEQFF.

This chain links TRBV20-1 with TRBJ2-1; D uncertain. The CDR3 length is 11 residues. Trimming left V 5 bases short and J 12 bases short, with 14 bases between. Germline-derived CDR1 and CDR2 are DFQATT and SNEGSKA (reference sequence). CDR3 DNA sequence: TGCAGTGCTTCCCGAAAAGGGATGCAGTTCTTC. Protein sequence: CSASRKGMQFF.

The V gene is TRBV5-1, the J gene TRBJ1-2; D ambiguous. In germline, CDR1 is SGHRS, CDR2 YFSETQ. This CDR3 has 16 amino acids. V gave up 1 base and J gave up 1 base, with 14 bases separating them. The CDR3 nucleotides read TGCGCCAGCAGCTTGTTGGGCGGCCAGATTAACTATGGCTACACCTTC. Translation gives CASSLLGGQINYGYTF.

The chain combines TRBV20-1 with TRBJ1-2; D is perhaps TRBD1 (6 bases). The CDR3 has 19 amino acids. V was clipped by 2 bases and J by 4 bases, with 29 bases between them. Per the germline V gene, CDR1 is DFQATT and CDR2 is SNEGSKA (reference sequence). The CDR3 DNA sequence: TGCAGTGCTAGAATAACCCATACTCCGGGACAAGGAGTGCCCTATGGCTACACCTTC. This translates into CSARITHTPGQGVPYGYTF.

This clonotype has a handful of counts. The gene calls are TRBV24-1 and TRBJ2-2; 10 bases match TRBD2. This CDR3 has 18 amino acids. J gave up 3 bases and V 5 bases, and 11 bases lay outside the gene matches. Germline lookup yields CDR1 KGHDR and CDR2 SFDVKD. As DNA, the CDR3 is TGTGCCACCAGTGTAGGGGCTAGCGGGGGAGTTCACACCGGGGAGCTGTTTTTT. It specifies CATSVGASGGVHTGELFF.

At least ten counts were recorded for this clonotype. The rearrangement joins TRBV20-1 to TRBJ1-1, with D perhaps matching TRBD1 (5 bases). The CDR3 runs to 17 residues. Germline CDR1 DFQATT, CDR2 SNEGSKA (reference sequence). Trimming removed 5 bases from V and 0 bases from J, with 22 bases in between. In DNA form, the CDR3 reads TGCAGTGCTGCCGGGCGGGGGGGGACTAATATGAACACTGAAGCTTTCTTT. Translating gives CSAAGRGGTNMNTEAFF.

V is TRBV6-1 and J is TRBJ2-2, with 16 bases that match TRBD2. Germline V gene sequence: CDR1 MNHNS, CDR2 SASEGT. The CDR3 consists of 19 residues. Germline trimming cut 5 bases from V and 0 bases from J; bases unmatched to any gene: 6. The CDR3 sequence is CASSRGLAGGNPNTGELFF. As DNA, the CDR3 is TGTGCCAGCAGTAGGGGACTAGCGGGGGGGAACCCGAACACCGGGGAGCTGTTTTTT.

The CDR3 nucleotides read TGCGCCAGCAGCCAAGATTCCGGCGGCCGCGAGCAGTACTTC. This translates into CASSQDSGGREQYF. The V and J genes are TRBV4-3 and TRBJ2-7; no clear D gene. The length of the CDR3 is 14 residues. The V and J ends lost 0 bases and 6 bases respectively, with 12 bases between them. Germline values: CDR1 LGHNA, CDR2 YSLEER.

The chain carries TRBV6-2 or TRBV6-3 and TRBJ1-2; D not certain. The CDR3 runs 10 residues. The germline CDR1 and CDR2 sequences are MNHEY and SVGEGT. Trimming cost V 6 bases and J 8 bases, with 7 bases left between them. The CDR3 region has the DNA TGTGCCAGCAGGGACGTGGGCTACACCTTC. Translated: CASRDVGYTF.

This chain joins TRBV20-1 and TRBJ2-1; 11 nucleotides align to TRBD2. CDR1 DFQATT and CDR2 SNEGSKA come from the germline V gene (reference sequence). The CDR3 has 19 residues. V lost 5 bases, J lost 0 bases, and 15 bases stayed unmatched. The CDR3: CSAPSPLAGGPSSYNEQFF. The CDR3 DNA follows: TGCAGTGCTCCGAGCCCCCTAGCGGGGGGCCCTAGCTCCTACAATGAGCAGTTCTTC.

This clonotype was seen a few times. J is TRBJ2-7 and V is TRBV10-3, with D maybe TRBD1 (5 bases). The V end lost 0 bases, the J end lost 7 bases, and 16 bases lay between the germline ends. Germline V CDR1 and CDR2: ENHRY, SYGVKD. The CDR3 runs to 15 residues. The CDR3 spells CAISESRGREGEQYF. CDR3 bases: TGTGCCATCAGTGAGTCAAGGGGCAGGGAAGGGGAGCAGTACTTC.